These 23 T cell receptor beta chains were all obtained from the same sample, sequenced in a study of blood T cell repertoires in COVID-19. The data were produced by immunoSEQ multiplex PCR, yet TCRdb's version contains in-frame clones alone and is incomplete. The table lists 250,000 or so clones, approximately 89% of them singletons. Sequencing was carried out using PBMCs or T cells enriched from blood (not recorded which). These receptors all stem from a woman aged 40 to 55 who had been exposed to COVID-19.

The gene calls are TRBV10-3 and TRBJ1-5; 10 bases align to TRBD1. V was pared by 2 bases and J by 4 bases, with 2 bases of the junction left unmatched. Germline assignment: CDR1 ENHRY and CDR2 SYGVKD. CDR3 length: 15 residues. CDR3 region: CAISETGQGNQPQHF. The CDR3 nucleotides are TGTGCCATCAGTGAGACGGGACAGGGGAATCAGCCCCAGCATTTT.

The CDR3 is CASSYAWDRSNYGYTF. The CDR3 region has the DNA TGTGCCAGCAGTTACGCCTGGGACAGGTCTAACTATGGCTACACCTTC. V is TRBV6-5 and J is TRBJ1-2, with 8 bases fitting TRBD1. Germline V gene sequence: CDR1 MNHEY, CDR2 SVGAGI. The CDR3 totals 16 residues. V was clipped by 2 bases and J by 0 bases; unmatched bases: 5.

The chain is built from TRBV12-3 or TRBV12-4 and TRBJ2-7, with TRBD1 matching 7 bases. The V and J ends lost 4 bases and 7 bases, in that order; junction bases with no gene match: 4. This CDR3 has 12 residues. The CDR3 spells CASSSQGREQYV. The CDR3 bases are TGTGCCAGCAGTTCACAGGGGCGTGAGCAGTACGTC.

Only a few counts were recorded for this clone. The chain employs TRBV7-9 and TRBJ2-1; the D gene is possibly TRBD2 (5 bases). The germline V and J ends were trimmed by 6 bases and 8 bases, with 17 bases remaining between them. Germline assignment: CDR1 SEHNR and CDR2 FQNEAQ (reference sequence). The CDR3 consists of 14 residues. CDR3 region: CASSQRPSRDEQFF. CDR3 nucleotides: TGTGCCAGCAGTCAGAGACCTAGCCGGGATGAGCAGTTCTTC. Variable domain in full (rest from reference TRBV7-9 and TRBJ2-1): DTGVSQNPRHKITKRGQNVTFRCDPISEHNRLYWYRQTLGQGPEFLTYFQNEAQLEKSRLLSDRFSAERPKGSFSTLEIQRTEQGDSAMYLCASSQRPSRDEQFFGPGTRLTVL.

This chain links TRBV3-1 (or the pseudogene TRBV3-2) with TRBJ2-1; 10 bases fit TRBD2. The J segment lost 9 bases and the V segment lost 4 bases, leaving 12 bases of the junction unmatched. Germline V gene lookup returns CDR1 LGHDT and CDR2 YNNKEL (reference sequence). The CDR3 has 16 residues. The CDR3 sequence: CASSLMLAGVGGEQFF. CDR3 nucleotide sequence: TGTGCCAGCAGCCTCATGCTAGCGGGAGTAGGTGGTGAGCAGTTCTTC.

CDR3 loop: CAISPIGGGEHGYTF. CDR3 in DNA: TGTGCCATCAGCCCAATAGGGGGCGGAGAACATGGCTACACCTTC. The chain employs TRBV10-3 and TRBJ1-2, with 7 nucleotides matching TRBD1. CDR1 and CDR2 (germline): ENHRY, SYGVKD. Unmatched junction bases numbered 13, after V lost 6 bases and J lost 6 bases. CDR3 size: 15 residues.

This rearrangement joins TRBV5-1 to TRBJ2-1; tentatively, D is TRBD2 (6 bases). V was pared by 4 bases and J by 4 bases, with 15 bases between. The germline gives CDR1 SGHRS, CDR2 YFSETQ. The CDR3 runs 15 residues. CDR3 nucleotide sequence: TGCGCCAGCAGCCTAGCGCTAGGGGAGTACAATGAGCAGTTCTTC. Its protein is CASSLALGEYNEQFF. Variable domain in full (rest from reference TRBV5-1 and TRBJ2-1): KAGVTQTPRYLIKTRGQQVTLSCSPISGHRSVSWYQQTPGQGLQFLFEYFSETQRNKGNFPGRFSGRQFSNSRSEMNVSTLELGDSALYLCASSLALGEYNEQFFGPGTRLTVL.

The chain is built from TRBV25-1 and TRBJ2-5, with a weak D call TRBD2 (6 bases). Trimming cost V 4 bases and J 4 bases, with 16 bases left between them. CDR3 size: 15 residues. Germline V lookup: CDR1 MGHDK, CDR2 SYGVNS. CDR3 region: CASSGPGGTLETQYF. CDR3 sequence (DNA): TGTGCCAGCAGTGGTCCCGGTGGGACTCTAGAGACCCAGTACTTC. The whole variable domain, filled in from reference TRBV25-1 and TRBJ2-5, reads EADIYQTPRYLVIGTGKKITLECSQTMGHDKMYWYQQDPGMELHLIHYSYGVNSTEKGDLSSESTVSRIRTEHFPLTLESARPSHTSQYLCASSGPGGTLETQYFGPGTRLLVL.

The chain employs TRBV28 and TRBJ2-5, with 11 bases fitting TRBD2. With 1 base clipped from V and 4 bases from J, the junction kept 8 bases outside the gene matches. The CDR3 sequence is 17 residues long. Germline-derived CDR1 and CDR2 are MDHEN and SYDVKM. CDR3 coding DNA: TGTGCCAGCAGTTTATCTCTAGCGGGAGGAGTAGGAGAGACCCAGTACTTC. Translated, it gives CASSLSLAGGVGETQYF. The full variable domain, in which reference TRBV28 and TRBJ2-5 provide the parts outside the CDR3, is DVKVTQSSRYLVKRTGEKVFLECVQDMDHENMFWYRQDPGLGLRLIYFSYDVKMKEKGDIPEGYSVSREKKERFSLILESASTNQTSMYLCASSLSLAGGVGETQYFGPGTRLLVL.

This sequence joins TRBV6-2 or TRBV6-3 and TRBJ2-3, with D possibly TRBD2 on 6 matching bases. Trimming cost V 6 bases and J 6 bases, with 25 bases left between them. CDR3 length: 17 amino acids. CDR1 MNHEY and CDR2 SVGEGT come from the germline V gene. CDR3 protein: CASSDTLVRGLGDTQYF. CDR3 sequence (DNA): TGTGCCAGCAGCGATACCTTAGTGCGGGGCCTTGGGGATACGCAGTATTTT.

Notes on this clone: Because the CDR3's place on the DNA is in doubt, the DNA is left out and the CDR3 is given as listed by TCRdb. The chain uses TRBV6-2 or TRBV6-3 and TRBJ1-1; the listed D gene, TRBD1, was not tested against the DNA. The CDR3 comprises 13 residues, both ends counted. Germline V CDR1 and CDR2: MNHEY, SVGEGT. CDR3 sequence: CASSSSTGSKTFF.

The chain carries TRBV30 and TRBJ2-1; D is possibly TRBD2 (8 bases). Trimming stripped 5 bases from V and 9 bases from J, with 29 bases between. CDR1 and CDR2 from the germline V gene are GTSNPN and SVGIG (reference sequence). The CDR3 loop spans 17 amino acids. CDR3 sequence (DNA): TGTGCCTGGGAAGGGAACATAGCGGGACAGCCTGGGGGTGAGCAGTTCTTC. Protein product: CAWEGNIAGQPGGEQFF.

The rearrangement joins TRBV4-1 to TRBJ1-1, with D perhaps matching TRBD1 (5 bases). V was clipped by 0 bases and J by 3 bases, with 11 bases between them. Germline loops: CDR1 MGHRA, CDR2 YSYEKL. This CDR3 contains 15 residues. The CDR3 DNA reads as TGCGCCAGCAGCCAAGACCCCACAGGTTACACTGAAGCTTTCTTT. Protein: CASSQDPTGYTEAFF.

This clone appeared a single time. The V and J genes are TRBV27 and TRBJ1-2; D not resolved. There are 15 residues in the CDR3. The V gene lost 2 bases and the J gene lost 3 bases, with 13 bases spanning the gap. CDR1 is MNHEY, CDR2 SMNVEV, per germline (reference sequence). The CDR3 DNA sequence: TGTGCCAGCAGTTTAGTCCGAGGCGGTGACTATGGCTACACCTTC. It encodes CASSLVRGGDYGYTF.

This rearrangement joins TRBV6-5 to TRBJ1-1, with D tentatively TRBD1 (5 bases). Trimming left V 0 bases short and J 6 bases short, with 14 bases between. This CDR3 has 15 residues. Germline CDR1 is MNHEY and CDR2 is SVGAGI. DNA for the CDR3: TGTGCCAGCAGTTACTCCCGGGGGGAGTCGGCTGAAGCTTTCTTT. Protein sequence: CASSYSRGESAEAFF.

This clone was observed a single time. The chain joins TRBV7-9 to TRBJ2-5; 9 nucleotides align to TRBD1. This CDR3 is built from 15 residues. The germline V gene has CDR1 SEHNR and CDR2 FQNEAQ (reference sequence). Unmatched junction bases numbered 5, after V lost 1 base and J lost 5 bases. Here the CDR3 reads CASSLGGQGYETQYF. The CDR3 nucleotides are TGTGCCAGCAGCTTAGGGGGACAGGGCTACGAGACCCAGTACTTC.

The chain uses TRBV12-3 or TRBV12-4 and TRBJ1-1; D possibly corresponds to TRBD1 (5 bases). With 6 bases removed from V and 11 bases from J, the gap between germline ends came to 16 bases. CDR3 size: 12 residues. The CDR3 DNA reads TGTGCCAGCAGCAAACTCAGGGCCGGGGCTTTCTTT. The encoded protein is CASSKLRAGAFF.

DNA for the CDR3: TGTGCCAGCAGCACGACAGGGACGGAACAGCCCCAGCATTTT. Its protein product is CASSTTGTEQPQHF. V and J are TRBV4-2 and TRBJ1-5; 7 nucleotides agree with TRBD1. CDR1 and CDR2 (germline): LGHNA, YNFKEQ. This CDR3 is 14 amino acids long. The ends lost 5 bases at V and 7 bases at J; junction bases unmatched: 8.

The V gene is TRBV30, the J gene TRBJ1-2; TRBD1 aligns across 8 bases. Germline V CDR1 and CDR2: GTSNPN, SVGIG (reference sequence). The V and J ends lost 4 bases and 4 bases, in that order; junction bases with no gene match: 5. The CDR3 has 13 amino acids. The CDR3, as DNA: TGTGCCTGGACCAGGACAGGGACCTATGGCTACACCTTC. As protein: CAWTRTGTYGYTF.

The chain uses TRBV6-5 and TRBJ1-1, with a weak D call TRBD1 (5 bases). Germline V gene data show CDR1 as MNHEY and CDR2 as SVGAGI. Trimming left V 4 bases short and J 3 bases short, with 12 bases between. This CDR3 has 14 residues. DNA of the CDR3: TGTGCCAGCAGTTTAAGCGACAGTTACACTGAAGCTTTCTTT. Translated, it gives CASSLSDSYTEAFF.

The table lists this clone with a few counts. The chain has TRBV10-3 and TRBJ2-7, with TRBD1 identical over 9 bases. V lost 5 bases to trimming and J lost 0 bases; unmatched junction nucleotides: 14. Germline V gene sequence: CDR1 ENHRY, CDR2 SYGVKD. There are 18 residues in the CDR3. The CDR3 sequence: CAISKDRGRDSNSYEQYF. The CDR3 DNA reads as TGTGCCATCAGTAAGGACAGGGGAAGGGACTCTAACTCCTACGAGCAGTACTTC.

J is TRBJ2-7 and V is TRBV2, with 7 bases lining up with TRBD1. J gave up 2 bases and V 7 bases, and 5 bases lay outside the gene matches. The CDR3 length is 13 residues. Germline V CDR1 and CDR2: SNHLY, FYNNEI. Written as DNA, the CDR3 is TGTGCCAGCAACCCGACAGGGACCTACGAGCAGTACTTC. This encodes CASNPTGTYEQYF. The whole variable domain, filled in from reference TRBV2 and TRBJ2-7, reads EPEVTQTPSHQVTQMGQEVILRCVPISNHLYFYWYRQILGQKVEFLVSFYNNEISEKSEIFDDQFSVERPDGSNFTLKIRSTKLEDSAMYFCASNPTGTYEQYFGPGTRLTVT.

V is TRBV11-2 and J is TRBJ1-2; 9 bases agree with TRBD1. Trimming removed 3 bases from V and 4 bases from J; junction bases left unmatched: 9. CDR3 length: 16 amino acids. Germline values: CDR1 SGHAT, CDR2 FQNNGV. CDR3 nucleotide sequence: TGTGCCAGCAGCTTTGACAGGGGGTATTCTGGCTATGGCTACACCTTC. Translation gives CASSFDRGYSGYGYTF.